Listed below are T cell receptor beta chains from one sample, sequenced in a study of shared clonotypes between healthy human individuals. Method: immunoSEQ multiplex PCR; TCRdb's copy keeps in-frame clones and lacks some. The table lists tens of thousands of clones, around 57% of them singletons. The sequencing sample was made of memory CD8+ T cells sorted from blood. Receptors were obtained from a man in his thirties or forties in good health. The CDR3 runs from the conserved cysteine through the conserved F or W. Size values are once, few and many counts, or a class for expanded clones, and some rows have none.

J gene	clone size	V gene	CDR3 protein
TRBJ2-2	-	TRBV6-1	CASSEGDAGAGELFF
TRBJ2-4	many	TRBV7-9	CASSRTSGRGNIQYF
TRBJ2-7	few	TRBV28	CAIGDTTYEQYF
TRBJ1-2	-	TRBV4-2	CASSQEGTDDRGCVYTF
TRBJ1-2	-	TRBV6-6	CASSLDGSSYGYTF
TRBJ2-7	-	TRBV7-2	CASSLLYEQYF
TRBJ2-1	-	TRBV6-5	CASSYSSSGVNEQFF
TRBJ1-5	many	TRBV4-1	CASSTVNQPQHF
TRBJ2-7	-	TRBV25-1	CASSEWGSSYEQYF
TRBJ2-3	-	TRBV7-9	CASSARAGTDTQYF
TRBJ2-7	once	TRBV7-9	CASSPPRDSFYEQYF
TRBJ1-4	-	TRBV2	CASIRQINEKLFF
TRBJ1-3	few	TRBV21-1	CASSKVIPIRGNTIYF
TRBJ2-7	-	TRBV15	CATSRVYEQYF
TRBJ2-5	few	TRBV4-2	CASSQVLAGANQETQYF
TRBJ2-1	-	TRBV10-3	CAISVMSSYNEQFF
TRBJ2-7	few	TRBV7-7	CASSLQQGAEQYF
TRBJ2-2	-	TRBV10-2	CASSESVSNTGELFF
TRBJ1-1	few	TRBV30	CAWSMAKNTEAFF
TRBJ1-5	-	TRBV30	CAQGTAAPRNQPQHF
TRBJ2-2	many	TRBV5-6	CASSIGQNTGELFF
TRBJ2-7	many	TRBV29-1	CSVEDSDSEIF
TRBJ1-1	-	TRBV28	CASDRTGARTEAFF
TRBJ1-5	-	TRBV11-2	CASSLEGYSNQPQHF
TRBJ2-1	-	TRBV29-1	CSVSYAGPFPNEQFF
TRBJ2-7	many	TRBV27	CASKGGREQYF
TRBJ1-1	-	TRBV25-1	CASSEGRMNTEAFF
TRBJ2-3	once	TRBV4-2	CASSPLAGGGTDTQYF
TRBJ2-7	-	TRBV29-1	CSVGQGGYEQYF
TRBJ1-5	-	TRBV6-4	CATSPAANQPQHF
TRBJ2-7	few	TRBV6-5	CASSRGTGGYEQYF
TRBJ2-1	-	TRBV7-9	CASSLFGGLLGNEQFF
TRBJ2-1	-	TRBV7-9	CASSFVNEQFF
TRBJ2-7	few	TRBV28	CASSPPSGEQYF
TRBJ2-7	-	TRBV28	CASSPVTSGRTYEQYF
TRBJ2-7	-	TRBV28	CASSSGGFYEQYF
TRBJ2-3	few	TRBV27	CASSAGTGSQSQYF
TRBJ2-2	-	TRBV7-2	CASSSFPALLGELFF
TRBJ2-7	-	TRBV7-6	CASSLAVRVGGDEQYF
TRBJ2-7	-	TRBV28	CASSPRAGYEQYF
TRBJ2-7	-	TRBV2	CASSVVRGPQSNLSYEQYF
TRBJ2-7	once	TRBV6-1	CASLGQGGTYEQYF